These T cell receptor beta chains were read from a single sample in a study of T cells in Graves' hyperthyroidism and ophthalmopathy. TCRdb re-derived calls from the multiplex PCR reads in MiXCR, one entry per CDR3 protein. The sample comprises around 600,000 distinct CDR3 sequences, 12% to 15% of which are singletons, and roughly 7.1% rests with the top ten. The sequenced sample consisted of blood. The receptors stem from a woman in her late teens or twenties with Graves' ophthalmopathy. CDR3s include the opening cysteine and the closing phenylalanine or tryptophan. A D gene is named only where the DNA matches it firmly. Size values are once, few and many counts, or a class for expanded clones, and some rows have none.

d_gene | abundance | j_gene | v_gene | CDR3aa | CDR3nt
NA | NA | TRBJ1-6 | TRBV19 | CASSQRRSSYNSPLHF | TGTGCCAGTAGTCAGAGACGGAGCTCCTATAATTCACCCCTCCACTTT
TRBD1 | many | TRBJ2-4 | TRBV11-2 | CASSPQGVNIQYF | TGTGCCAGCAGCCCACAGGGGGTGAACATTCAGTACTTC
TRBD2 | NA | TRBJ2-1 | TRBV6-1 | CASIKGTSGGYNEQFF | TGTGCCAGCATCAAGGGGACTAGCGGGGGCTACAATGAGCAGTTCTTC
NA | many | TRBJ2-1 | TRBV5-1 | CASSFSTRSSYNEQFF | TGCGCCAGCAGCTTTTCCACAAGGAGCTCCTACAATGAGCAGTTCTTC
NA | many | TRBJ2-7 | TRBV12-3/TRBV12-4 | CASSLAPGSEQYF | TGTGCCAGCAGTTTAGCTCCCGGGAGCGAGCAGTACTTC
NA | many | TRBJ1-1 | TRBV30 | CAWNDQGRGTEAFF | TGTGCCTGGAATGACCAGGGACGGGGCACTGAAGCTTTCTTT
NA | many | TRBJ2-5 | TRBV28 | CASSSYNSGDQETQYF | TGTGCCAGCAGTTCCTACAATTCAGGGGACCAAGAGACCCAGTACTTC
TRBD2 | NA | TRBJ2-3 | TRBV20-1 | CSAYRGLAGVTDTQYF | TGCAGTGCTTACAGAGGACTAGCGGGAGTTACAGATACGCAGTATTTT
NA | many | TRBJ2-3 | TRBV27 | CASSFSGDDTQYF | TGTGCCAGCAGTTTCTCGGGGGACGATACGCAGTATTTT
TRBD1 | NA | TRBJ1-1 | TRBV19 | CASVRDRGRPEAFF | TGTGCCAGTGTCCGAGACAGGGGTAGGCCTGAAGCTTTCTTT
TRBD2 | many | TRBJ2-1 | TRBV20-1 | CSARGTSGRAGEQFF | TGCAGTGCTAGAGGGACTAGCGGGAGGGCAGGAGAGCAGTTCTTC
NA | many | TRBJ2-7 | TRBV7-9 | CASSLGLGIPYEQYF | TGTGCCAGCAGCTTAGGGCTGGGCATCCCTTACGAGCAGTACTTC
NA | NA | TRBJ2-3 | TRBV28 | CASSLVHSSGTDTQYF | TGTGCCAGCAGTTTGGTTCACAGCTCAGGCACAGATACGCAGTATTTT
TRBD1 | NA | TRBJ1-1 | TRBV29-1 | CSVDGQGVASGAFF | TGCAGCGTTGATGGACAGGGGGTCGCCTCCGGAGCTTTCTTT
NA | many | TRBJ2-7 | TRBV27 | CASRFSGGAAYEQYF | TGTGCCAGCAGATTTTCAGGCGGGGCGGCCTACGAGCAGTACTTC
TRBD2 | many | TRBJ2-7 | TRBV7-3 | CASSLNGAGGSYEQYF | TGTGCCAGCAGCTTAAATGGAGCGGGAGGGTCGTACGAGCAGTACTTC
TRBD2 | NA | TRBJ2-7 | TRBV6-4 | CASSHGLAGGSEQYF | TGTGCCAGCAGTCACGGACTAGCGGGAGGAAGTGAGCAGTACTTC
TRBD2 | NA | TRBJ2-7 | TRBV20-1 | CSARPLTSGRQSSYEQYF | TGCAGTGCTAGACCCTTGACTAGCGGGAGACAAAGCTCCTACGAGCAGTACTTC
NA | NA | TRBJ1-3 | TRBV5-8 | CASSLRHASGNTIYF | TGTGCCAGCAGCTTGCGGCACGCCAGTGGAAACACCATATATTTT
NA | many | TRBJ1-5 | TRBV10-3 | CAIRGPDSNQPQHF | TGTGCCATTCGAGGGCCTGATAGCAATCAGCCCCAGCATTTT
NA | NA | TRBJ1-1 | TRBV7-9 | CASSLISQGLGTEAFF | TGTGCCAGCAGCTTAATCAGTCAGGGCTTGGGCACGGAAGCTTTCTTT
TRBD2 | many | TRBJ2-1 | TRBV9 | CASSEPLAGDYNEQFF | TGTGCCAGCAGCGAGCCATTAGCGGGAGATTACAATGAGCAGTTCTTC
TRBD1 | NA | TRBJ2-1 | TRBV30 | CAWSPGTDSYNEQFF | TGTGCCTGGAGTCCCGGGACAGACTCCTACAATGAGCAGTTCTTC
TRBD1 | few | TRBJ2-3 | TRBV3-1 | CASSPGGRGPPRTDTQYF | TGTGCCAGCAGCCCAGGGGGAAGGGGACCTCCACGCACAGATACGCAGTATTTT
TRBD1 | many | TRBJ1-5 | TRBV20-1 | CSVPVGQTKAQPQHF | TGCAGTGTACCAGTGGGACAGACAAAGGCTCAGCCCCAGCATTTT
TRBD1 | few | TRBJ1-2 | TRBV5-1 | CASSPRGDRGGYGYTF | TGCGCCAGCAGTCCCCGCGGGGACAGGGGTGGCTATGGCTACACCTTC
NA | NA | TRBJ2-1 | TRBV19 | CASSTPAYWVTPSYNEQFF | TGTGCCAGTAGTACCCCGGCCTACTGGGTTACACCCTCATACAATGAGCAGTTCTTC
NA | few | TRBJ2-7 | TRBV7-9 | CASSAAGDSYEQYF | TGTGCCAGCAGCGCGGCAGGGGACTCCTACGAGCAGTACTTC
TRBD2 | few | TRBJ2-2 | TRBV9 | CASSVSSGSWPGELFF | TGTGCCAGCAGCGTCTCTAGCGGGAGTTGGCCCGGGGAGCTGTTTTTT
TRBD1 | many | TRBJ1-1 | TRBV18 | CASSPTGEITEAFF | TGTGCCAGCTCACCGACAGGGGAGATCACTGAAGCTTTCTTT
NA | many | TRBJ1-1 | TRBV28 | CASSPMGNTEAFF | TGTGCCAGCAGCCCAATGGGGAACACTGAAGCTTTCTTT
NA | NA | TRBJ2-6 | TRBV20-1 | CSAREGANVLTF | TGCAGTGCTAGGGAAGGGGCCAACGTCCTGACTTTC
NA | many | TRBJ1-4 | TRBV28 | CASSGTFPTNEKLFF | TGTGCCAGTTCCGGGACATTCCCAACTAATGAAAAACTGTTTTTT
TRBD1 | NA | TRBJ1-6 | TRBV7-3 | CASSKQGGDSPLHF | TGTGCCAGCAGCAAACAGGGGGGAGATTCACCCCTCCACTTT